This entry features one T cell receptor beta chain sequence. Its target is not known. 5' RACE that incorporated UMI labels was used to prepare the TRB cDNA libraries. TCRdb re-called the 5' RACE reads and gives one entry per CDR3 protein, without DNA. The table lists around 65,000 distinct CDR3 sequences. Among CD8+ T cells, naive ones were CD45RO-CCR7+CD27+CD95-. The data are from a study of CXCR3-negative and CXCR3-positive naive CD8 T cells. General study findings and limits: The majority of assays used fresh PBMCs, and CXCR3 expression partially decreased after cryopreservation. CD5 surface expression was similar among naive subsets, and TCR strength was estimated by inference from TRB CDR3 properties. Memory, not naive, CXCR3-negative and CXCR3-positive cells differed in TRBV-TRBJ usage. Hydrophobicity was higher for TRB CDR3s found in CXCR3-positive naive cells than in CXCR3-negative naive cells.

CDR1 and CDR2 (germline): DFQATT, SNEGSKA (reference sequence). The CDR3 runs to 17 residues. J is TRBJ2-3 and V is TRBV20-1; TCRdb lists TRBD1, though no DNA is available to test this call. The TCR sequence derives from a human donor in good health. Some clones in this sample may be carry-over from other donors' samples. The specimen sequenced was naive CXCR3+ CD8+ T cells from blood. Subset given: CD45RO-CCR7+CD27+CD95- naive CD8+ T cells expressing CXCR3 (TNR3+). Here the CDR3 reads CSARDTPGQGYADTQYF.